The 23 T cell receptor beta chains given below trace back to one sample, sequenced in a study of blood T cell repertoires in COVID-19. TCRdb's copy holds only in-frame clones and misses some; the assay was immunoSEQ multiplex PCR. Among roughly 150,000 clones listed, 80% to 90% were seen once. The sample comprised peripheral blood. These TCRs come from a middle-aged woman with acute or convalescent COVID-19.

CDR3 DNA: TGTGCCAGCAGCTTAGGTCTAGCGGGGGTGAACACCGGGGAGCTGTTTTTT. Its protein product is CASSLGLAGVNTGELFF. The chain has TRBV11-3 and TRBJ2-2, with TRBD2 matching 10 bases. Germline values: CDR1 SGHNT, CDR2 YENEEA. This CDR3 region has 17 residues. The trim removed 1 base at V and 1 base at J, leaving 3 bases unmatched.

The gene calls are TRBV19 and TRBJ2-2, with 7 bases matching TRBD1. From germline, CDR1 is LNHDA and CDR2 SQIVND (reference sequence). This CDR3 has 15 amino acids. The J segment lost 4 bases and the V segment lost 6 bases, leaving 8 bases of the junction unmatched. CDR3 region: CASRAPGQTTGELFF. The CDR3 bases are TGTGCCAGTAGAGCACCGGGACAGACCACCGGGGAGCTGTTTTTT.

This chain links TRBV2 with TRBJ2-1, with TRBD1 as a possible D gene (5 bases). V was cut by 3 bases and J by 5 bases, with 11 bases left in between. The CDR3 loop spans 14 amino acids. CDR1 and CDR2 (germline): SNHLY, FYNNEI. The CDR3 is CASSEAGNNNEQFF. DNA of the CDR3: TGTGCCAGCAGTGAGGCAGGGAATAACAATGAGCAGTTCTTC.

The chain joins TRBV4-1 to TRBJ1-4; D is perhaps TRBD1 (5 bases). Germline CDR1 reads MGHRA; CDR2 reads YSYEKL. The CDR3 totals 15 residues. Trimming removed 8 bases from V and 2 bases from J, with 15 bases in between. DNA for the CDR3: TGCGCCAGCGGCCCTCAGGGTCTCACTAATGAAAAACTGTTTTTT. As protein: CASGPQGLTNEKLFF.

This chain uses TRBV28 with TRBJ2-2; TRBD2 agrees at 8 bases. Germline V gene data show CDR1 as MDHEN and CDR2 as SYDVKM. J lost 6 bases, V lost 6 bases, and 6 bases had no gene match. The CDR3 is 14 residues long. The CDR3 protein is CASRMSGSPGELFF. The CDR3 DNA reads as TGTGCCAGCAGAATGAGCGGGAGCCCCGGGGAGCTGTTTTTT.

This clone was seen more than once but under ten times. The rearrangement links TRBV29-1 to TRBJ2-7, with a weak D call TRBD2 (6 bases). The germline V gene has CDR1 SQVTM and CDR2 ANQGSEA. The V and J ends lost 7 bases and 5 bases respectively, with 21 bases between them. This CDR3 region has 14 residues. The CDR3 DNA sequence: TGCAGCGCGAGGAGGGGATCTCTTTCCGACGAGCAGTACTTC. Its protein is CSARRGSLSDEQYF.

The chain recombines TRBV9 with TRBJ2-2; D call uncertain. The CDR3 covers 14 residues. V was pared by 0 bases and J by 0 bases, with 3 bases between. Looked up from germline, CDR1 is SGDLS and CDR2 is YYNGEE. CDR3 nucleotide sequence: TGTGCCAGCAGCGTAGCTTCGAACACCGGGGAGCTGTTTTTT. The encoded protein is CASSVASNTGELFF.

This chain links TRBV6-5 with TRBJ1-2; 7 bases align to TRBD1. V shed 7 bases, J shed 0 bases, and the junction held 5 bases outside the gene matches. This CDR3 region has 14 residues. Germline CDR1 reads MNHEY; CDR2 reads SVGAGI. CDR3 amino acids: CASNPDRANYGYTF. DNA of the CDR3: TGTGCCAGCAACCCCGACAGGGCTAACTATGGCTACACCTTC.

V is TRBV30 and J is TRBJ1-1; D perhaps matches TRBD1 (5 bases). V shed 4 bases and J shed 0 bases, with 24 bases lying between them. The CDR3 is 18 residues long. Germline values: CDR1 GTSNPN, CDR2 SVGIG (reference sequence). For the CDR3, the DNA is TGTGCCTGGACCCAAAACTGGCGCGGGGCGGCAGTGAACACTGAAGCTTTCTTT. It yields the protein CAWTQNWRGAAVNTEAFF.

The V gene is TRBV5-3, the J gene TRBJ1-5, with D perhaps TRBD1 (5 bases). TRBV5-3 is an open reading frame, and its role is uncertain. The length of the CDR3 is 15 residues. V was pared by 2 bases and J by 7 bases, with 16 bases between. The chain's CDR3 is CARSFIDRGHQPQHF. CDR3 coding DNA: TGTGCCAGAAGCTTCATCGATAGGGGCCACCAGCCCCAGCATTTT.

The chain joins TRBV24-1 to TRBJ2-1, with 16 bases lining up with TRBD2. CDR1 is KGHDR, CDR2 SFDVKD, per germline. With V trimmed by 7 bases and J by 9 bases, 8 bases remained unmatched. The CDR3 has 16 amino acids. The chain's CDR3 is CATSSLGTSGRGEQFF. In DNA, the CDR3 is TGTGCCACCAGCAGCCTCGGGACTAGCGGGAGGGGTGAGCAGTTCTTC.

J is TRBJ2-5 and V is TRBV5-6, with TRBD1 identical over 7 bases. V lost 4 bases, J lost 4 bases, and 4 bases stayed unmatched. Germline-derived CDR1 and CDR2 are SGHDT and YYEEEE. This CDR3 has 13 amino acids. CDR3: CASSTTGSETQYF. The CDR3 DNA follows: TGTGCCAGCAGCACGACAGGGTCAGAGACCCAGTACTTC.

This clone has just one count. The CDR3 DNA reads as TGTGCCAGTAGTATATTGGGACAGGCCGTTCCACACAATGAGCAGTTCTTC. This encodes CASSILGQAVPHNEQFF. The chain links TRBV19 to TRBJ2-1; 8 bases are shared with TRBD1. CDR1 and CDR2 from the germline V gene are LNHDA and SQIVND (reference sequence). Germline trimming cut 2 bases from V and 5 bases from J; bases unmatched to any gene: 11. This CDR3 comprises 17 residues.

This clone appeared once. The V gene is TRBV5-6, the J gene TRBJ2-3; 7 bases line up with TRBD2. The CDR3 covers 15 residues. V trimming: 4 bases; J trimming: 3 bases; junction bases outside the gene matches: 8. Germline V gene sequence: CDR1 SGHDT, CDR2 YYEEEE. The DNA for the CDR3 is TGTGCCAGCAGCAGAGGCGGGAGCAGGACAGATACGCAGTATTTT. Protein sequence: CASSRGGSRTDTQYF. Supplemented by reference TRBV5-6 and TRBJ2-3, the full variable domain reads DAGVTQSPTHLIKTRGQQVTLRCSPKSGHDTVSWYQQALGQGPQFIFQYYEEEERQRGNFPDRFSGHQFPNYSSELNVNALLLGDSALYLCASSRGGSRTDTQYFGPGTRLTVL.

Only one count was recorded for this clone. The chain has TRBV27 and TRBJ2-7, with D possibly matching TRBD1 (5 bases). CDR1 is MNHEY, CDR2 SMNVEV, per germline (reference sequence). Deletions cut 6 bases from V and 3 bases from J, with 12 bases between. CDR3 length: 13 amino acids. The CDR3 DNA follows: TGTGCCAGCAGGGGGCGCGGTCTCTACGAGCAGTACTTC. Protein sequence: CASRGRGLYEQYF.

This chain uses TRBV29-1 with TRBJ2-1; 12 bases match TRBD2. CDR3 length: 17 residues. The junction had 15 bases not matched to a gene; V was cut back by 5 bases and J by 7 bases. Per the germline V gene, CDR1 is SQVTM and CDR2 is ANQGSEA. The CDR3 region is CSVIRLAGGEGVNEQFF. CDR3 DNA: TGCAGCGTTATTCGGCTAGCGGGAGGGGAGGGTGTTAATGAGCAGTTCTTC.

This sequence joins TRBV19 and TRBJ2-3; 9 positions match TRBD1. The CDR3 sequence is 13 residues long. Germline assignment: CDR1 LNHDA and CDR2 SQIVND (reference sequence). Trimming removed 8 bases from V and 4 bases from J; junction bases left unmatched: 4. The CDR3 loop reads CASSGTGSDTQYF. CDR3 nucleotides: TGTGCCAGTTCAGGGACAGGGTCAGATACGCAGTATTTT.

The chain is built from TRBV12-3 or TRBV12-4 and TRBJ1-1, with D tentatively TRBD1 (6 bases). This CDR3 comprises 13 residues. Trimming removed 7 bases from V and 5 bases from J, with 14 bases in between. The CDR3, as DNA: TGTGCCAGCAAGGACAGCCCAATAACTGAAGCTTTCTTT. This sequence encodes CASKDSPITEAFF.

The CDR3 protein is CASSPSDLAGVTGELFF. The CDR3 nucleotides read TGTGCCAGCTCACCATCAGACCTAGCGGGAGTAACCGGGGAGCTGTTTTTT. J is TRBJ2-2 and V is TRBV18; TRBD2 aligns across 10 bases. The junction had 8 bases not matched to a gene; V was cut back by 2 bases and J by 5 bases. CDR1 KGHSH and CDR2 LQKENI come from the germline V gene. The CDR3 runs to 17 residues.

This sequence joins TRBV18 and TRBJ1-2; no clear D. The CDR3 loop spans 14 amino acids. CDR1 is KGHSH, CDR2 LQKENI, per germline. Trimming pared 0 bases from V and 3 bases from J, leaving 8 bases between. CDR3 bases: TGTGCCAGCTCACCACCGGTTACGGACTATGGCTACACCTTC. This encodes CASSPPVTDYGYTF.

The V gene is TRBV30, the J gene TRBJ1-2; no clear D. CDR1 and CDR2 from the germline V gene are GTSNPN and SVGIG (reference sequence). V lost 3 bases and J lost 7, with 12 bases in between. The CDR3 has 12 residues. The CDR3 spells CAWSRTTRGYTF. The CDR3 DNA follows: TGTGCCTGGAGCCGTACGACTCGTGGCTACACCTTC.

The chain employs TRBV28 and TRBJ1-1; D gene uncertain. Germline V gene sequence: CDR1 MDHEN, CDR2 SYDVKM. The CDR3 is 15 residues long. V was shortened by 7 bases and J by 5 bases, with 20 bases between the two germline ends. The CDR3 here is CASTSNPLTGTEAFF. DNA of the CDR3: TGTGCCAGCACCTCCAACCCCCTCACGGGTACTGAAGCTTTCTTT.

This sequence joins TRBV30 and TRBJ2-7; 11 bases align to TRBD1. The CDR3 length is 15 residues. Trimming at V came to 2 bases and at J to 9 bases, leaving 12 bases not matched to a gene. The V gene's germline CDR1 is GTSNPN and CDR2 SVGIG (reference sequence). CDR3 DNA sequence: TGTGCCTGGAGTAATCTTCGAGGACAGGGGGCCGTGCAGTACTTC. Its translation: CAWSNLRGQGAVQYF.